This T cell receptor beta chain comes out of a study of Ad26.COV2.S vaccination and SARS-CoV-2 variants. The CDR3 runs to 15 residues. Germline V gene lookup returns CDR1 LGHDT and CDR2 YNNKEL (reference sequence). V dropped 1 base and J dropped 4 bases, with 12 bases sitting between them. Data came from immunoSEQ multiplex PCR; TCRdb stores just in-frame clones and leaves some out. The profile shows approximately 480,000 clones, around nine tenths of them singletons. General observations from the study: The breadth of spike-specific CD8+ and CD4+ T cell responses after vaccination was reportedly substantial.

On this clone: Its antigen is not known.

Treatment noted: roughly 20 received Ad26.COV2.S at low or high dose, single or two shots; several received placebo; per-sample allocation not given. Sampling was performed 63 days after the first vaccine or placebo injection. Participants' vaccine, an Ad26 vector, delivered Wuhan-strain SARS-CoV-2 spike. The V gene is TRBV3-1 (or the pseudogene TRBV3-2), the J gene TRBJ2-3; the D is unclear. The sample consisted of peripheral blood, taken in a trial of Ad26.COV2.S vaccine versus placebo. This receptor was obtained from a person aged 18 to 65 who received the Ad26.COV2.S COVID-19 vaccine or a placebo. Here the CDR3 reads CASSQGRARADTQYF. CDR3 nucleotide sequence: TGTGCCAGCAGCCAAGGAAGAGCCCGGGCAGATACGCAGTATTTT.